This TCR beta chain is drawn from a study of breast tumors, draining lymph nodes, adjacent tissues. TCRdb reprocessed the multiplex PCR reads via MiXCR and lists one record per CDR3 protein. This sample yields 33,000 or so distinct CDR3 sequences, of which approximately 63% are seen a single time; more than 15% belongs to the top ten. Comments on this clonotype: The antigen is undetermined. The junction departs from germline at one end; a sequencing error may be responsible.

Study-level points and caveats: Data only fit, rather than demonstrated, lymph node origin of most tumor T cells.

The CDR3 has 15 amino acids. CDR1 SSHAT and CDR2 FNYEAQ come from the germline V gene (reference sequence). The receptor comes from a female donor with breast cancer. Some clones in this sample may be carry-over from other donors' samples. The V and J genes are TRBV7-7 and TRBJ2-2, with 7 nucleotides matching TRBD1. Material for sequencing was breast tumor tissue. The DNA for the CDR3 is TGTGCTAGCACCCGTGACAGGGCTGGGACCGGGGAGCTGTTTTTT. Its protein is CASTRDRAGTGELFF.